The present entry profiles one T cell receptor (beta chain) with its context. The antigen is unknown. The data were obtained in a study of identical twins. General study results and limits: The more abundant beta clonotypes in cord blood had fewer insertions, and memory repertoires did not show this.

Template switching (which added a universal primer site) was used, and cDNA carried unique molecular identifiers. TCRdb analysed the 5' RACE reads with MiXCR anew, one entry per CDR3 protein. The sample holds about 730,000 distinct CDR3 sequences, around 21% seen once. The CDR3 sequence is 14 residues long. V lost 1 base and J lost 2, with 12 bases in between. CDR1 is DFQATT and CDR2 is SNEGSKA in the germline V gene (reference sequence). These data were also reused for a study on T cells expressing NK-cell markers. That paper adds: The TCR beta repertoires were obtained from sorted CD3+CD56+NKG2C+, CD3+CD56+NKG2C- and CD3+CD56-NKG2C+ T cells.

The V and J genes are TRBV20-1 and TRBJ2-7; no clear D. The receptor comes from a young woman in good health. The specimen sequenced was PBMCs. Written as DNA, the CDR3 is TGCAGTGCTAGAGGGGCTAGGTTCCCCTACGAGCAGTACTTC. It is translated as CSARGARFPYEQYF.